This is a list of T cell receptor beta chains from one sample in a study of OX40 agonist ivuxolimab in advanced cancers. Libraries were prepared by immunoSEQ multiplex PCR; TCRdb keeps only in-frame clonotypes and omits some of them. The sample has fewer than 95,000 clones, about four fifths seen once; the top ten hold 0.4% to 0.55%. The source was CD4+ or CD8+ T cells sorted from blood, collected in a trial of the OX40 agonist ivuxolimab. These receptors originate from an adult with an advanced solid tumor such as melanoma, head and neck, liver or kidney cancer. Both conserved end residues are trimmed from each CDR3. Fields, in order: V gene, CDR3 length, J gene, CDR3 protein.

V gene: TRBV7-9
CDR3 length: 12
J gene: TRBJ1-4
CDR3 protein: ASGNRGGSEKLF

V gene: TRBV28
CDR3 length: 13
J gene: TRBJ2-1
CDR3 protein: ASTRLAGTSGGQF

V gene: TRBV19
CDR3 length: 14
J gene: TRBJ2-1
CDR3 protein: ASSIDLGGRSYEQF

V gene: TRBV6-1
CDR3 length: 13
J gene: TRBJ2-5
CDR3 protein: ASSVAGLTEETQY

V gene: TRBV9
CDR3 length: 14
J gene: TRBJ1-5
CDR3 protein: ASSSGGRGFNQPQH

V gene: TRBV5-1
CDR3 length: 13
J gene: TRBJ1-1
CDR3 protein: ASSLAGPGGTEAF

V gene: TRBV21-1
CDR3 length: 12
J gene: TRBJ1-2
CDR3 protein: ASSKDLPNYGYT

V gene: TRBV19
CDR3 length: 12
J gene: TRBJ1-1
CDR3 protein: ASAEGGAGTEAF

V gene: TRBV5-1
CDR3 length: 12
J gene: TRBJ1-5
CDR3 protein: ASSIDSPNQPQH

V gene: TRBV14
CDR3 length: 12
J gene: TRBJ2-5
CDR3 protein: ASSRAGGQETQY

V gene: TRBV7-8
CDR3 length: 13
J gene: TRBJ2-7
CDR3 protein: ASSLGDRDTYEQY

V gene: TRBV7-2
CDR3 length: 12
J gene: TRBJ2-5
CDR3 protein: ASSSGLAGETQY

V gene: TRBV7-7
CDR3 length: 12
J gene: TRBJ2-5
CDR3 protein: ASSLSGGRETQY

V gene: TRBV6-5
CDR3 length: 13
J gene: TRBJ2-1
CDR3 protein: ASSITSVSYNEQF

V gene: TRBV6-6
CDR3 length: 13
J gene: TRBJ2-5
CDR3 protein: ASSYPSGGAKTQY

V gene: TRBV7-2
CDR3 length: 12
J gene: TRBJ1-5
CDR3 protein: ASSKQGAGQPQH

V gene: TRBV7-6
CDR3 length: 11
J gene: TRBJ1-3
CDR3 protein: ASSTRTDNTIY

V gene: TRBV28
CDR3 length: 12
J gene: TRBJ1-6
CDR3 protein: ASTTSSYNSPLH

V gene: TRBV18
CDR3 length: 14
J gene: TRBJ2-5
CDR3 protein: ASSPQLGQGGETQY

V gene: TRBV7-9
CDR3 length: 14
J gene: TRBJ1-1
CDR3 protein: ASSFRPGGAGTEAF

V gene: TRBV5-6
CDR3 length: 15
J gene: TRBJ2-1
CDR3 protein: ASSFSGRPFFYNEQF

V gene: TRBV21-1
CDR3 length: 16
J gene: TRBJ2-5
CDR3 protein: ASSPPKISGRARETQY

V gene: TRBV6-5
CDR3 length: 12
J gene: TRBJ2-2
CDR3 protein: ASSSDRPTGELF

V gene: TRBV4-2
CDR3 length: 11
J gene: TRBJ1-2
CDR3 protein: ASSSSGNYGYT

V gene: TRBV7-2
CDR3 length: 12
J gene: TRBJ2-3
CDR3 protein: ASSLDLSTDTQY

V gene: TRBV6-5
CDR3 length: 14
J gene: TRBJ1-2
CDR3 protein: ASSSLGTVANYGYT

V gene: TRBV7-8
CDR3 length: 11
J gene: TRBJ2-3
CDR3 protein: ASSQDSTDTQY

V gene: TRBV7-2
CDR3 length: 11
J gene: TRBJ2-7
CDR3 protein: ASSLAGTPQQY

V gene: TRBV5-6
CDR3 length: 10
J gene: TRBJ1-1
CDR3 protein: ASSFTQTEAF

V gene: TRBV30
CDR3 length: 10
J gene: TRBJ1-2
CDR3 protein: AWSQSVGGYT

V gene: TRBV7-9
CDR3 length: 11
J gene: TRBJ1-5
CDR3 protein: ASSPGGNQPQH

V gene: TRBV4-2
CDR3 length: 15
J gene: TRBJ2-1
CDR3 protein: ASSHQDRGFGYNEQF

V gene: TRBV9
CDR3 length: 11
J gene: TRBJ1-4
CDR3 protein: ASSTGPREKLF

V gene: TRBV7-9
CDR3 length: 12
J gene: TRBJ1-1
CDR3 protein: ASSDIRDGTEAF

V gene: TRBV12-5
CDR3 length: 12
J gene: TRBJ2-5
CDR3 protein: ASGIGHRRETQY

V gene: TRBV11-2
CDR3 length: 15
J gene: TRBJ2-6
CDR3 protein: ASSPGQDSSGANVLT

V gene: TRBV9
CDR3 length: 10
J gene: TRBJ2-1
CDR3 protein: ASSGGSREQF

V gene: TRBV19
CDR3 length: 14
J gene: TRBJ2-5
CDR3 protein: ASSIRSGKAQETQY

V gene: TRBV5-4
CDR3 length: 13
J gene: TRBJ2-2
CDR3 protein: ASSSGHLNTGELF

V gene: TRBV5-8
CDR3 length: 13
J gene: TRBJ1-2
CDR3 protein: ASSLEGGRGLVVT

V gene: TRBV2
CDR3 length: 13
J gene: TRBJ2-5
CDR3 protein: ASSMRGWVGETQY

V gene: TRBV2
CDR3 length: 12
J gene: TRBJ2-2
CDR3 protein: ASMRQMNTGELF

V gene: TRBV18
CDR3 length: 13
J gene: TRBJ2-2
CDR3 protein: ASSLGTGKNGELF

V gene: TRBV6-1
CDR3 length: 16
J gene: TRBJ2-1
CDR3 protein: ASSDSNLWRKKYNEQF

V gene: TRBV18
CDR3 length: 11
J gene: TRBJ1-1
CDR3 protein: ASSRGQQNEAF

V gene: TRBV29-1
CDR3 length: 9
J gene: TRBJ2-5
CDR3 protein: SVLSGETQY

V gene: TRBV5-4
CDR3 length: 12
J gene: TRBJ1-1
CDR3 protein: ASSLEGRNTEAF

V gene: TRBV7-2
CDR3 length: 14
J gene: TRBJ1-3
CDR3 protein: ASRPRGQGVGNTIY

V gene: TRBV5-1
CDR3 length: 13
J gene: TRBJ1-4
CDR3 protein: ASSWGDRANEKLF

V gene: TRBV15
CDR3 length: 12
J gene: TRBJ2-5
CDR3 protein: ATSRDRGQETQY

V gene: TRBV5-1
CDR3 length: 13
J gene: TRBJ2-1
CDR3 protein: ASSLQGAQHNEQF

V gene: TRBV19
CDR3 length: 12
J gene: TRBJ1-2
CDR3 protein: ASSLTRVVHGYT

V gene: TRBV6-5
CDR3 length: 12
J gene: TRBJ2-3
CDR3 protein: ASSERGRTDTQY

V gene: TRBV6-1
CDR3 length: 11
J gene: TRBJ2-7
CDR3 protein: ASSEASGYEQY

V gene: TRBV7-2
CDR3 length: 12
J gene: TRBJ2-5
CDR3 protein: ASSLNRAGETQY

V gene: TRBV10-3
CDR3 length: 11
J gene: TRBJ2-3
CDR3 protein: AISFQSTDTQY

V gene: TRBV19
CDR3 length: 12
J gene: TRBJ2-3
CDR3 protein: ASNGRTPTDTQY

V gene: TRBV10-3
CDR3 length: 10
J gene: TRBJ2-3
CDR3 protein: AISGFEDTQY

V gene: TRBV7-7
CDR3 length: 12
J gene: TRBJ1-5
CDR3 protein: ASSPRDLNQPQH

V gene: TRBV5-1
CDR3 length: 16
J gene: TRBJ1-2
CDR3 protein: ASSLSGTGVQANYGYT